This TCR beta chain was sequenced for a study of shared clonotypes between healthy human individuals. Some clones are missing from TCRdb's copy, which holds only in-frame ones; the method was immunoSEQ multiplex PCR. This table holds about 1 million clones, under 80% found once. None of the donors, who were healthy HIV-negative adults, had recently had acute infections or vaccinations. This TCR came from a young man in good health. The material sequenced was memory CD4+ T cells sorted from blood. Indicated subset: CD45RA-negative fraction.

The CDR3 sequence: CASSFLSGPGSNQPQHF. The CDR3 bases are TGTGCCAGCAGCTTCCTAAGTGGGCCGGGTAGCAATCAGCCCCAGCATTTT. V usage is TRBV7-2 and J usage is TRBJ1-5; D unclear. CDR1 and CDR2 from the germline V gene are SGHTA and FQGNSA. The CDR3 is 17 amino acids. Trimming removed 3 bases from V and 0 bases from J, with 15 bases in between.